This T cell receptor beta chain was obtained from a study of blood T cell repertoires in COVID-19. The method was immunoSEQ multiplex PCR; TCRdb's version includes in-frame clones alone and lacks a portion of them. Among about 190,000 clones, just under 80% were seen once, and the ten largest hold 2.8%. This receptor was identified in a woman older than 75 with active or convalescent COVID-19. Sequencing was carried out using peripheral blood.

The CDR3 here is CASSFYSGNYYGYTF. Written as DNA, the CDR3 is TGTGCCAGCAGCTTCTACAGTGGTAATTACTATGGCTACACCTTC. The chain employs TRBV7-9 and TRBJ1-2; D call uncertain. CDR3 size: 15 residues. The germline V gene encodes CDR1 SEHNR and CDR2 FQNEAQ (reference sequence). The ends were cut back, 3 bases at V and 3 bases at J, with 14 bases in the middle.